This is a list of T cell receptor beta chains from one sample in a study of T-cell memory formation after mild COVID-19. TCRdb passed the 5' RACE reads through MiXCR, listing each CDR3 protein once. Among 250,000 to 350,000 distinct CDR3 sequences, just under 20% were seen once, and the ten largest hold around 20%. The specimen sequenced was PBMCs or a T cell subset sorted from them (not recorded which). Receptors were obtained from a man aged 18 to 30 who had mild COVID-19 (a few samples of this study predate the infection). Cell type and time point are not known. Both conserved end residues are part of each CDR3. The D gene is left open where the match is weak. Clone size is not always given. Where it is, it says once, few, many or a class for expanded clones.

v_call	d_call	clone_size	j_call	cdr3_aa	cdr3_nt
TRBV7-3	TRBD2	few	TRBJ2-1	CASRVTSGGAHNEQFF	TGTGCCAGCAGGGTCACTAGCGGGGGGGCCCACAATGAGCAGTTCTTC
TRBV7-2	NA	NA	TRBJ2-2	CASSFPMGPRTTGELFF	TGTGCCAGCAGCTTCCCTATGGGACCTAGAACCACCGGGGAGCTGTTTTTT
TRBV28	TRBD1	few	TRBJ2-2	CASSENRGRTGELFF	TGTGCCAGCAGTGAAAACAGGGGGCGGACCGGGGAGCTGTTTTTT
TRBV6-5	NA	few	TRBJ1-4	CASSGTTNEKLFF	TGTGCCAGCAGTGGAACAACTAATGAAAAACTGTTTTTT
TRBV5-1	NA	once	TRBJ2-2	CASSLTVKTGELFF	TGCGCCAGCAGCCTAACAGTTAAGACCGGGGAGCTGTTTTTT
TRBV28	TRBD1	NA	TRBJ1-5	CASMGDTGGSPAQHF	TGTGCCAGCATGGGGGATACAGGGGGCTCCCCAGCCCAGCATTTT
TRBV7-2	TRBD1	many	TRBJ1-3	CASSQGVSGNTIYF	TGTGCCAGCAGTCAGGGGGTCTCTGGAAACACCATATATTTT
TRBV7-8	TRBD2	NA	TRBJ2-5	CASSVSGGNQETQYF	TGTGCCAGCAGCGTAAGCGGGGGAAACCAAGAGACCCAGTACTTC
TRBV25-1	NA	NA	TRBJ1-1	CASVTGRTEAFF	TGTGCCAGCGTAACAGGGCGCACTGAAGCTTTCTTT
TRBV11-1	NA	NA	TRBJ2-3	CASMLGGALGDTQYF	TGTGCCAGCATGTTAGGGGGGGCCTTGGGAGATACGCAGTATTTT
TRBV5-1	NA	NA	TRBJ1-1	CASSIGQSNTEAFF	TGCGCCAGCAGCATAGGACAGTCGAACACTGAAGCTTTCTTT
TRBV6-2/TRBV6-3	NA	few	TRBJ2-7	CASSIGGGLSYEQYF	TGTGCCAGCAGTATCGGCGGGGGCCTCTCCTACGAGCAGTACTTC
TRBV7-6	TRBD1	many	TRBJ2-7	CASSPRDRSYEQYF	TGTGCCAGCAGCCCCAGGGACAGATCCTACGAGCAGTACTTC
TRBV7-2	NA	few	TRBJ1-1	CASSLEVRGVGTEAFF	TGTGCCAGCAGCTTAGAGGTCCGGGGGGTAGGGACTGAAGCTTTCTTT
TRBV7-2	TRBD1	NA	TRBJ2-1	CASRRDRVYNEQFF	TGTGCCAGCAGAAGGGACAGAGTTTACAATGAGCAGTTCTTC
TRBV11-2	TRBD2	few	TRBJ2-3	CASSSTTSGGANTQYF	TGTGCCAGCAGCTCCACGACTAGCGGGGGGGCAAATACGCAGTATTTT
TRBV7-3	NA	NA	TRBJ1-1	CASSPRAQGGINTEAFF	TGTGCCAGCAGCCCTAGGGCTCAAGGAGGGATAAACACTGAAGCTTTCTTT
TRBV15	NA	NA	TRBJ1-1	CATSSTGTGNTEAFF	TGTGCCACCAGCAGCACCGGGACGGGAAACACTGAAGCTTTCTTT
TRBV4-1	TRBD1	many	TRBJ1-4	CASSSEQGPTNEKLFF	TGCGCCAGCAGCTCAGAACAGGGGCCAACTAATGAAAAACTGTTTTTT
TRBV12-3/TRBV12-4	TRBD1	few	TRBJ2-7	CASRAGTGVSYEQYF	TGTGCCAGCAGGGCCGGGACAGGGGTCTCCTACGAGCAGTACTTC
TRBV4-3	NA	NA	TRBJ2-2	CACQDRMNTGELFF	TGCGCCTGCCAGGACAGAATGAACACCGGGGAGCTGTTTTTT
TRBV27	TRBD1	NA	TRBJ1-2	CASSPRQGNNYGYTF	TGTGCCAGCAGTCCTCGACAGGGTAATAACTATGGCTACACCTTC
TRBV6-6	TRBD1	NA	TRBJ1-1	CASYRDRDNTEAFF	TGTGCCAGTTACCGGGACAGGGATAACACTGAAGCTTTCTTT
TRBV7-6	NA	NA	TRBJ2-7	CASSPQGTYTYEQYF	TGTGCCAGCAGCCCACAGGGGACTTATACCTACGAGCAGTACTTC
TRBV12-3/TRBV12-4	NA	many	TRBJ2-7	CASSRVGVAAYEQYF	TGTGCCAGCAGTCGCGTGGGGGTTGCCGCCTACGAGCAGTACTTC
TRBV7-9	NA	NA	TRBJ2-3	CASSLVQGKADTQYF	TGTGCCAGCAGCTTAGTCCAGGGAAAGGCAGATACGCAGTATTTT
TRBV29-1	TRBD1	NA	TRBJ2-6	CSVVSGTGGSGANVLTF	TGCAGCGTCGTCTCAGGGACAGGAGGGTCGGGGGCCAACGTCCTGACTTTC